This passage covers 32 T cell receptor beta chains from one sample sequenced in a study of blood T cell repertoires in COVID-19. Here immunoSEQ multiplex PCR was the method, and the copy in TCRdb shows in-frame clones only, minus some. The data show 310,000 or so clones, with approximately 88% seen just once and 5.5% to 7% held by the top ten. The material sequenced was PBMCs or T cells enriched from blood (not recorded which). These receptors all come from a middle-aged woman who had recovered from COVID-19.

The V gene is TRBV4-2, the J gene TRBJ1-1; 7 nucleotides match TRBD1. The CDR3 is 19 amino acids. The junction had 13 bases not matched to a gene; V was cut back by 0 bases and J by 0 bases. Germline CDR1 and CDR2: LGHNA and YNFKEQ. The CDR3 coding sequence is TGTGCCAGCAGCCAAGAGTGGTCGGCAGGGGGGCCTATGAACACTGAAGCTTTCTTT. Residues: CASSQEWSAGGPMNTEAFF.

This clone was seen a single time. V is TRBV7-2 and J is TRBJ2-3; TRBD1 might be the D (5 bases). Trimming pared 4 bases from V and 1 base from J, leaving 12 bases between. The CDR3 is 15 amino acids. Per germline, CDR1 SGHTA and CDR2 FQGNSA. Here the CDR3 DNA reads TGTGCCAGCAGCTACCAGGGTGGAGGCACAGATACGCAGTATTTT. Protein: CASSYQGGGTDTQYF.

The V gene is TRBV29-1, the J gene TRBJ2-1; 8 bases line up with TRBD2. The trim removed 7 bases at V and 0 bases at J, leaving 11 bases unmatched. The length of the CDR3 is 16 residues. CDR1 and CDR2 from the germline V gene are SQVTM and ANQGSEA. The CDR3 bases are TGCAGCGGATGGGCTACTAGCGGAAGCTCCTACAATGAGCAGTTCTTC. Protein: CSGWATSGSSYNEQFF.

This clone was seen only once. The CDR3 DNA reads as TGTGCCAGCAGTTCTGATGGGCTTCAATCGCCTTTCTTT. It encodes CASSSDGLQSPFF. V and J are TRBV6-2 or TRBV6-3 and TRBJ1-1; D is ambiguous. Trimming left V 4 bases short and J 12 bases short, with 18 bases between. The germline V gene has CDR1 MNHEY and CDR2 SVGEGT. CDR3 length: 13 amino acids.

V gene TRBV12-3 or TRBV12-4 combines with J gene TRBJ1-1; D might be TRBD1 (6 bases). V shed 7 bases and J shed 10 bases, with 19 bases lying between them. This CDR3 has 13 amino acids. The CDR3: CASTIGGRAGAFF. The CDR3 DNA reads as TGTGCCAGCACCATAGGGGGTCGGGCGGGAGCTTTCTTT.

The genes are TRBV5-1 and TRBJ2-1; maybe TRBD1 (6 bases). V was pared by 1 base and J by 9 bases, with 14 bases between. CDR1 SGHRS and CDR2 YFSETQ come from the germline V gene. The CDR3 runs to 14 residues. For the CDR3, the DNA is TGCGCCAGCAGCTTGACTCAGGGGATGAGTGAGCAGTTCTTC. It yields the protein CASSLTQGMSEQFF. Using reference TRBV5-1 and TRBJ2-1 for the parts outside the CDR3, the full variable domain is KAGVTQTPRYLIKTRGQQVTLSCSPISGHRSVSWYQQTPGQGLQFLFEYFSETQRNKGNFPGRFSGRQFSNSRSEMNVSTLELGDSALYLCASSLTQGMSEQFFGPGTRLTVL.

This chain connects TRBV6-2 or TRBV6-3 to TRBJ1-5, with 7 bases lining up with TRBD1. The V gene end was trimmed by 4 bases and the J gene end by 7 bases; junction bases not matched to a gene: 7. The CDR3 has 14 residues. Germline values: CDR1 MNHEY, CDR2 SVGEGT. CDR3 nucleotides: TGTGCCAGCAGTTCGACAGGGTGGGGACAGCCCCAGCATTTT. It yields the protein CASSSTGWGQPQHF.

The chain combines TRBV7-2 with TRBJ2-7; TRBD2 agrees at 8 bases. Germline CDR1 and CDR2: SGHTA and FQGNSA. The V and J ends lost 0 bases and 2 bases, in that order; junction bases with no gene match: 9. The CDR3 totals 17 residues. The CDR3 loop is CASSLALAGPLTYEQYF. The CDR3 coding sequence is TGTGCCAGCAGCTTAGCCCTAGCGGGTCCTCTGACCTACGAGCAGTACTTC.

The gene calls are TRBV18 and TRBJ1-3; D ambiguous. The length of the CDR3 is 15 residues. The germline V gene encodes CDR1 KGHSH and CDR2 LQKENI. The V and J ends lost 0 bases and 1 base respectively, with 7 bases between them. CDR3 sequence reads: CASSPPSGSGNTIYF. DNA of the CDR3: TGTGCCAGCTCACCACCGTCCGGGTCTGGAAACACCATATATTTT.

The chain combines TRBV5-3 with TRBJ2-2, with 9 bases lining up with TRBD2. TRBV5-3 has ORF status, its function being uncertain. The CDR3 runs to 16 residues. Trimming cost V 3 bases and J 3 bases; bases outside gene matches: 6. The CDR3 region is CARSSGLALYTGELFF. CDR3 DNA: TGTGCCAGAAGCTCGGGACTAGCCCTCTACACCGGGGAGCTGTTTTTT.

The genes are TRBV28 and TRBJ1-2, with TRBD1 matching 9 bases. From germline, CDR1 is MDHEN and CDR2 SYDVKM. This CDR3 has 15 amino acids. The ends lost 1 base at V and 5 bases at J; junction bases unmatched: 5. The CDR3 DNA reads as TGTGCCAGCAGTTTATCCGGGACAGGGTTTTATGGCTACACCTTC. The encoded protein is CASSLSGTGFYGYTF.

The chain employs TRBV27 and TRBJ2-3, with a possible D match to TRBD2 (6 bases). The ends were cut back, 7 bases at V and 6 bases at J, with 23 bases in the middle. This CDR3 contains 16 residues. Germline V gene sequence: CDR1 MNHEY, CDR2 SMNVEV (reference sequence). DNA for the CDR3: TGTGCCAGCATCCGGGGGAAGGGCGGGGTCATGGATACGCAGTATTTT. Translating gives CASIRGKGGVMDTQYF.

This rearrangement joins TRBV7-2 to TRBJ1-2, with D hard to call. The V gene's germline CDR1 is SGHTA and CDR2 FQGNSA. The CDR3 length is 14 residues. V was clipped by 2 bases and J by 1 base, with 8 bases between them. CDR3 protein: CASSLSGGNYGYTF. CDR3 in DNA: TGTGCCAGCAGCTTATCGGGTGGTAACTATGGCTACACCTTC.

The table lists this clone with a few counts. The chain recombines TRBV4-3 with TRBJ1-6; TRBD1 aligns across 7 bases. The germline CDR1 and CDR2 sequences are LGHNA and YSLEER. J lost 7 bases, V lost 3 bases, and 3 bases had no gene match. This CDR3 comprises 14 residues. The CDR3 loop reads CASSHTGENSPLHF. The CDR3, as DNA: TGCGCCAGCAGCCACACAGGGGAGAATTCACCCCTCCACTTT.

This rearrangement joins TRBV5-4 to TRBJ2-7; D may be TRBD1 (6 bases). The germline V gene encodes CDR1 SGHNT and CDR2 YYREEE (reference sequence). The V end lost 1 base, the J end lost 3 bases, and 8 bases lay between the germline ends. The CDR3 runs to 13 residues. The CDR3, as DNA: TGTGCCAGCAGCTTGAGGGGGAACTACGAGCAGTACTTC. Its protein is CASSLRGNYEQYF.

The J gene is TRBJ1-3, the V gene TRBV13; 7 nucleotides match TRBD1. The ends lost 5 bases at V and 7 bases at J; junction bases unmatched: 8. The CDR3 is 14 amino acids. Germline values: CDR1 PRHDT, CDR2 FYEKMQ (reference sequence). DNA of the CDR3: TGTGCCAGCAGCCTAAAGGGGGCAGGGAACACCATATATTTT. Protein: CASSLKGAGNTIYF. Variable domain in full (rest from reference TRBV13 and TRBJ1-3): AAGVIQSPRHLIKEKRETATLKCYPIPRHDTVYWYQQGPGQDPQFLISFYEKMQSDKGSIPDRFSAQQFSDYHSELNMSSLELGDSALYFCASSLKGAGNTIYFGEGSWLTVV.

V and J are TRBV3-1 (or the pseudogene TRBV3-2) and TRBJ1-4; D gene ambiguous. The CDR3 runs to 12 residues. The V and J ends lost 0 bases and 8 bases respectively, with 4 bases between them. Germline CDR1 and CDR2: LGHDT and YNNKEL (reference sequence). CDR3 in DNA: TGTGCCAGCAGCCAAGATGCGGAAAAACTGTTTTTT. This sequence encodes CASSQDAEKLFF.

The rearrangement links TRBV28 to TRBJ1-2, with TRBD1 as a possible D gene (5 bases). Germline values: CDR1 MDHEN, CDR2 SYDVKM. The CDR3 is 16 amino acids. The V and J ends lost 8 bases and 2 bases respectively, with 21 bases between them. The CDR3 sequence is CASPPGGSRENYGYTF. CDR3 bases: TGTGCCAGCCCCCCGGGGGGGAGCAGGGAGAACTATGGCTACACCTTC.

J is TRBJ1-2 and V is TRBV3-1 (or the pseudogene TRBV3-2); TRBD1 might be the D (6 bases). The V and J ends lost 3 bases and 4 bases respectively, with 12 bases between them. The V gene's germline CDR1 is LGHDT and CDR2 YNNKEL (reference sequence). There are 14 residues in the CDR3. CDR3: CASSHRDTPYGYTF. Written as DNA, the CDR3 is TGTGCCAGCAGCCACCGGGACACACCCTATGGCTACACCTTC.

This clone was observed a single time. J is TRBJ2-7 and V is TRBV10-2, with 8 bases fitting TRBD2. This CDR3 contains 15 residues. With V trimmed by 6 bases and J by 0 bases, 7 bases remained unmatched. Germline assignment: CDR1 WSHSY and CDR2 SAAADI. The CDR3 sequence is CASRARGGGSYEQYF. Written as DNA, the CDR3 is TGCGCCAGCAGAGCTCGGGGGGGAGGCTCCTACGAGCAGTACTTC.

J is TRBJ1-3 and V is TRBV6-5, with D maybe TRBD1 (6 bases). The length of the CDR3 is 15 residues. V was trimmed by 7 bases and J by 4 bases, leaving 17 bases between them. Germline lookup yields CDR1 MNHEY and CDR2 SVGAGI. The CDR3 protein is CASTRGGQRGNTIYF. The CDR3 DNA sequence: TGTGCCAGCACCCGAGGAGGACAGAGAGGAAACACCATATATTTT.

The chain carries TRBV2 and TRBJ2-1; unclear D gene. CDR1 is SNHLY, CDR2 FYNNEI, per germline. The CDR3 is 14 residues long. V shed 3 bases and J shed 9 bases, with 15 bases lying between them. The CDR3 DNA reads as TGTGCCAGCAGTGAGGTGGTAGACCAGGCTGAGCAGTTCTTC. Encoded protein: CASSEVVDQAEQFF.

The CDR3 nucleotides are TGTGCCAGCAGTTTATGGGGCAGGGCAAACACTGAAGCTTTCTTT. It is translated as CASSLWGRANTEAFF. The chain is built from TRBV28 and TRBJ1-1; D is perhaps TRBD1 (5 bases). The CDR3 sequence is 15 residues long. V was cut by 0 bases and J by 2 bases, with 10 bases left in between. Germline CDR1 MDHEN, CDR2 SYDVKM.

This clone was found many times. The gene calls are TRBV9 and TRBJ2-5; 9 nucleotides align to TRBD2. The V gene end was trimmed by 4 bases and the J gene end by 2 bases; junction bases not matched to a gene: 12. Per the germline V gene, CDR1 is SGDLS and CDR2 is YYNGEE. CDR3 length: 17 residues. This CDR3 is CASSLAASGMRQETQYF. The CDR3 DNA reads as TGTGCCAGCAGCCTAGCGGCTAGCGGGATGAGACAAGAGACCCAGTACTTC.

This chain uses TRBV7-2 with TRBJ2-5; TRBD1 agrees at 8 bases. The ends lost 1 base at V and 5 bases at J; junction bases unmatched: 6. The CDR3 loop spans 15 amino acids. Germline CDR1 is SGHTA and CDR2 is FQGNSA. The CDR3 DNA reads TGTGCCAGCAGCTTAGATGGACAGGGTGGGGAGACCCAGTACTTC. Translation: CASSLDGQGGETQYF.

V gene TRBV2 combines with J gene TRBJ1-6; a weak D match, TRBD1 (5 bases). The CDR3 runs 15 residues. V shed 4 bases and J shed 7 bases, with 14 bases lying between them. Germline CDR1 and CDR2: SNHLY and FYNNEI. CDR3 nucleotides: TGTGCCAGCAGTGTGGGTGGGGCAGACAATTCACCCCTCCACTTT. It codes for CASSVGGADNSPLHF.

This clone was found once. The CDR3 spells CASSTGQENTEAFF. The CDR3 bases are TGTGCCAGCAGCACCGGACAGGAGAACACTGAAGCTTTCTTT. The rearrangement links TRBV5-4 to TRBJ1-1, with 7 bases identical to TRBD1. The CDR3 spans 14 residues. Germline lookup yields CDR1 SGHNT and CDR2 YYREEE (reference sequence). Germline trimming cut 4 bases from V and 1 base from J; bases unmatched to any gene: 4. The whole variable domain, filled in from reference TRBV5-4 and TRBJ1-1, reads ETGVTQSPTHLIKTRGQQVTLRCSSQSGHNTVSWYQQALGQGPQFIFQYYREEENGRGNFPPRFSGLQFPNYSSELNVNALELDDSALYLCASSTGQENTEAFFGQGTRLTVV.

The chain has TRBV3-1 (or the pseudogene TRBV3-2) and TRBJ1-2, with D unclear. The CDR3 is 13 residues long. With 4 bases removed from V and 4 bases from J, the gap between germline ends came to 10 bases. CDR1 is LGHDT, CDR2 YNNKEL, per germline (reference sequence). CDR3 protein: CASSLQSSYGYTF. The CDR3 nucleotides read TGTGCCAGCAGCCTACAGAGCTCCTATGGCTACACCTTC.

The chain employs TRBV6-2 or TRBV6-3 and TRBJ2-2; TRBD2 is a possible D gene (6 bases). CDR1 is MNHEY, CDR2 SVGEGT, per germline. The CDR3 spans 18 residues. Between the trimmed V and J ends, which lost 2 bases and 1 base, there was a span of 17 bases. The CDR3 nucleotides are TGTGCCAGCAGTTACAGGGGAGGAAGTACACAGAACACCGGGGAGCTGTTTTTT. This codes for CASSYRGGSTQNTGELFF.

The V gene is TRBV11-1, the J gene TRBJ2-3, with D maybe TRBD2 (6 bases). V was clipped by 2 bases and J by 1 base, with 10 bases between them. Germline loops: CDR1 SGHAT, CDR2 FQDESV (reference sequence). The CDR3 has 15 residues. In nucleotides, the CDR3 is TGTGCCAGCAGCTTATTTCCTAGCGGCACAGATACGCAGTATTTT. This translates into CASSLFPSGTDTQYF. The full variable domain, its missing parts supplied by reference TRBV11-1 and TRBJ2-3, is EAEVAQSPRYKITEKSQAVAFWCDPISGHATLYWYRQILGQGPELLVQFQDESVVDDSQLPKDRFSAERLKGVDSTLKIQPAELGDSAMYLCASSLFPSGTDTQYFGPGTRLTVL.

The CDR3, as DNA: TGTGCCAGCAGCTTATTTATCGTTGGGGGGAGGGTCGAAGCTTTCTTT. It yields the protein CASSLFIVGGRVEAFF. The rearrangement uses TRBV7-2 and TRBJ1-1; TRBD1 might be the D (5 bases). Between the trimmed V and J ends, which lost 2 bases and 8 bases, there was a span of 21 bases. Germline-derived CDR1 and CDR2 are SGHTA and FQGNSA. CDR3 length equals 16 residues.

This clone was recorded only once. J is TRBJ2-3 and V is TRBV2; possible D gene TRBD2, 5 bases. With 8 bases removed from V and 0 bases from J, the gap between germline ends came to 9 bases. Germline CDR1 SNHLY, CDR2 FYNNEI. The CDR3 spans 13 residues. The CDR3, as DNA: TGTGCCAGCGCGGGTCAGAGCACAGATACGCAGTATTTT. It is translated as CASAGQSTDTQYF.